This is a list of T cell receptor beta chains from one sample in a study of T-cell reconstitution after alpha-beta-depleted transplantation in children. TCRdb re-called the PCR reads with MiXCR, one entry per CDR3 protein. The table has about 210,000 distinct CDR3 sequences, roughly 18% seen once. The sample here was PBMCs, mostly from graft donor cells, taken 360 days after TCRalphabeta/CD19-depleted stem cell transplant. The origin of the receptors is a male patient aged 2 to 9 who had a stem cell transplant for acute lymphoblastic leukemia, so the T cells may come from the graft donor. CDR3s include the opening cysteine and the closing phenylalanine or tryptophan. The D gene is left open where the match is weak. A row's size may be missing; if present it is once, few, many or a size class.

CDR3 length,clone size,D gene,J gene,V gene,CDR3 protein,CDR3 DNA
15,.,.,TRBJ1-4,TRBV5-1,CASSLGRGGNEKLFF,TGCGCCAGCAGCTTGGGCAGGGGCGGAAATGAAAAACTGTTTTTT
16,once,.,TRBJ1-5,TRBV19,CASSIARQDSNQPQHF,TGTGCCAGTAGTATAGCCCGACAGGATAGCAATCAGCCCCAGCATTTT
18,.,TRBD2,TRBJ2-5,TRBV11-2,CASSPGTSGGVMPGTQYF,TGTGCCAGCAGCCCAGGGACTAGCGGGGGGGTAATGCCTGGGACCCAGTACTTC
16,many,.,TRBJ2-2,TRBV4-1,CASSPPEGHNTGELFF,TGCGCCAGCAGCCCCCCTGAGGGACACAACACCGGGGAGCTGTTTTTT
14,few,TRBD2,TRBJ2-5,TRBV7-2,CASSLSGLEETQYF,TGTGCCAGCAGCCTCTCTGGACTAGAAGAGACCCAGTACTTC
16,few,.,TRBJ1-4,TRBV12-3/TRBV12-4,CASSEGIFATNEKLFF,TGTGCCAGCAGTGAGGGAATCTTTGCAACTAATGAAAAACTGTTTTTT
15,few,.,TRBJ2-2,TRBV20-1,CSARTGSQNTGELFF,TGCAGTGCTAGAACAGGGAGCCAAAACACCGGGGAGCTGTTTTTT
12,.,.,TRBJ2-3,TRBV5-1,CASSGTTDTQYF,TGCGCCAGCAGCGGTACCACAGATACGCAGTATTTT
21,.,TRBD2,TRBJ2-6,TRBV12-3/TRBV12-4,CASSFQTSGTDKFSGANVLTF,TGTGCCAGCAGTTTCCAAACTAGCGGGACAGATAAATTCTCTGGGGCCAACGTCCTGACTTTC
14,.,.,TRBJ2-5,TRBV7-9,CASSPAGKRETQYF,TGTGCCAGCAGCCCGGCGGGCAAGAGAGAGACCCAGTACTTC
14,few,.,TRBJ2-3,TRBV4-3,CASSQDRRTDTQYF,TGCGCCAGCAGCCAAGATAGACGCACAGATACGCAGTATTTT
13,few,.,TRBJ1-2,TRBV5-1,CASSFGLSLGYTF,TGCGCCAGCAGCTTCGGACTGTCTTTGGGCTACACCTTC
12,few,.,TRBJ2-7,TRBV2,CASRGIGYEQYF,TGTGCCAGCAGAGGGATAGGCTACGAGCAGTACTTC
17,.,.,TRBJ2-2,TRBV7-6,CASSLSGGHKITGELFF,TGTGCCAGCAGCCTGTCCGGGGGGCATAAAATCACCGGGGAGCTGTTTTTT
14,few,.,TRBJ2-7,TRBV20-1,CSARDWRAESVQYF,TGCAGTGCTAGAGATTGGCGAGCGGAAAGTGTGCAGTACTTC
14,few,.,TRBJ1-1,TRBV20-1,CSARIPGQNTEAFF,TGCAGTGCTAGAATTCCCGGACAGAACACTGAAGCTTTCTTT
13,.,TRBD1,TRBJ1-5,TRBV7-2,CASSLGRDRAQHF,TGTGCCAGCAGCTTAGGAAGGGACAGGGCCCAGCATTTT
14,.,TRBD1,TRBJ2-4,TRBV18,CASSPGTAENIQYF,TGTGCCAGCTCACCAGGGACAGCGGAAAACATTCAGTACTTC
13,.,.,TRBJ2-3,TRBV18,CASSPREMDTQYF,TGTGCCAGCTCACCAAGGGAGATGGATACGCAGTATTTT
15,.,TRBD1,TRBJ2-2,TRBV27,CASSSQGVNTGELFF,TGTGCCAGCAGTTCCCAGGGGGTAAACACCGGGGAGCTGTTTTTT
14,few,.,TRBJ2-3,TRBV7-2,CASSLKTGRDTQYF,TGTGCCAGCAGCTTAAAAACAGGGAGGGATACGCAGTATTTT
17,few,TRBD2,TRBJ2-3,TRBV4-3,CASSPRGSGGRTDTQYF,TGCGCCAGCAGCCCCCGCGGCAGCGGGGGACGCACAGATACGCAGTATTTT
12,few,.,TRBJ1-1,TRBV20-1,CSATEQGTEAFF,TGCAGTGCTACTGAACAGGGAACTGAAGCTTTCTTT
12,few,.,TRBJ1-1,TRBV7-9,CASSLQGIEAFF,TGTGCCAGCTCACTACAGGGCATTGAAGCTTTCTTT
16,.,TRBD2,TRBJ2-3,TRBV7-9,CASSLGDSGGTDTQYF,TGTGCCAGCAGCTTGGGGGATAGCGGGGGCACAGATACGCAGTATTTT
14,many,TRBD1,TRBJ2-2,TRBV15,CATGEGQDTGELFF,TGTGCCACAGGCGAGGGACAGGACACCGGGGAGCTGTTTTTT
16,.,.,TRBJ1-3,TRBV28,CASSFLPPNSGNTIYF,TGTGCCAGCAGTTTTCTCCCTCCCAACTCTGGAAACACCATATATTTT
14,many,TRBD1,TRBJ1-5,TRBV7-9,CASSPRQGNQPQHF,TGTGCCAGCAGCCCGCGACAGGGGAATCAGCCCCAGCATTTT
13,.,TRBD2,TRBJ2-1,TRBV11-2,CASSPTGGNEQFF,TGTGCCAGCAGCCCCACGGGGGGCAATGAGCAGTTCTTC
15,few,TRBD1,TRBJ2-7,TRBV7-3,CASSFGTGAIYEQYF,TGTGCCAGCAGCTTCGGGACAGGTGCCATCTACGAGCAGTACTTC
16,.,TRBD1,TRBJ2-3,TRBV18,CASSPLGQGIGDTQYF,TGTGCCAGCTCACCTCTGGGACAGGGCATCGGAGATACGCAGTATTTT
15,many,TRBD1,TRBJ2-3,TRBV12-3/TRBV12-4,CASSFPLDRADTQYF,TGTGCCAGCAGTTTCCCTCTGGACAGGGCAGATACGCAGTATTTT
12,.,TRBD2,TRBJ2-1,TRBV2,CASSTSVDEQFF,TGTGCCAGCAGTACTAGCGTGGATGAGCAGTTCTTC
13,few,.,TRBJ1-2,TRBV11-2,CASSQGDIYGYTF,TGTGCCAGCAGCCAAGGGGACATCTATGGCTACACCTTC
16,few,.,TRBJ2-3,TRBV7-3,CASSLTSGPSTDTQYF,TGTGCCAGCAGCTTAACGAGCGGACCCTCCACAGATACGCAGTATTTT
12,.,.,TRBJ2-7,TRBV5-1,CASRENSYEQYF,TGCGCCTCCCGGGAGAACTCCTACGAGCAGTACTTC
15,.,.,TRBJ1-1,TRBV7-9,CASSLVQPTEAEAFF,TGTGCCAGCAGCTTAGTTCAGCCTACGGAGGCTGAAGCTTTCTTT
17,.,.,TRBJ1-2,TRBV7-9,CASSLISWPDRGYGYTF,TGTGCCAGCAGCTTAATCTCATGGCCAGACCGAGGGTATGGCTACACCTTC
16,many,.,TRBJ2-7,TRBV6-2/TRBV6-3,CASSYPSGEWTYEQYF,TGTGCCAGCAGTTACCCGAGTGGGGAATGGACCTACGAGCAGTACTTC
14,.,.,TRBJ2-5,TRBV4-2,CASSPYLNQETQYF,TGTGCCAGCAGCCCATACCTAAATCAAGAGACCCAGTACTTC
14,once,TRBD2,TRBJ2-1,TRBV12-3/TRBV12-4,CASSLGTSDNEQFF,TGTGCCAGCAGTCTCGGGACTAGCGACAATGAGCAGTTCTTC